These 2 T cell receptor beta chains were sequenced from one sample in a study of T cell repertoires in cytomegalovirus infection. TCRdb itself ran the reads through MiXCR, one entry per CDR3 protein. The data show some 940,000 distinct CDR3 sequences, roughly 30% seen once. Antigen specificity for these receptors is unknown. Sequencing used cultured CD8+ T cells from PBMCs, obtained from culture after CMV antigen stimulation. All receptors come from a human donor in good health (CMV status not recorded). Some clones in this sample may be carry-over from other donors' samples.

The rearrangement links TRBV27 to TRBJ1-5; 7 nucleotides line up with TRBD1. V dropped 2 bases and J dropped 4; count of bases not matched to a gene: 8. Germline CDR1 MNHEY, CDR2 SMNVEV (reference sequence). The CDR3 covers 16 residues. DNA for the CDR3: TGTGCCAGCAGTTTAAGCCCGGGACAGCTGAATCAGCCCCAGCATTTT. Its protein product is CASSLSPGQLNQPQHF.

This chain links TRBV5-3 with TRBJ1-6; possible D gene TRBD1, 5 bases. TRBV5-3 is an ORF; its function is uncertain. The ends were cut back, 8 bases at V and 0 bases at J, with 18 bases in the middle. This CDR3 spans 17 amino acids. The CDR3 bases are TGTGCCAGCAGCCAGGGATCTCTCAGCTCCTATAATTCACCCCTCCACTTT. Translation: CASSQGSLSSYNSPLHF.